This TCR beta chain was recovered during a study of CD8 T cells in ankylosing spondylitis. Study-wide results and limits: Among TCR beta sequences, a motif of roughly 8 highly homologous variants appeared characteristic of ankylosing spondylitis blood.

TCRdb fed the 5' RACE reads into MiXCR, producing one record per CDR3 protein. The profile shows fewer than 400,000 distinct CDR3 sequences, approximately 20% of them singletons. CDR1 is SGHAT and CDR2 is FQNNGV in the germline V gene. This CDR3 is 18 amino acids long. Germline trimming cut 2 bases from V and 1 base from J; bases unmatched to any gene: 5. Points on this clonotype: Its antigen remains unidentified.

Material: blood, either unsorted or a sorted T cell fraction (not recorded which). The receptor's source is a male donor with ankylosing spondylitis. The chain employs TRBV11-2 and TRBJ2-2; 12 bases agree with TRBD2. The CDR3 is CASSLSSGRAGNTGELFF. CDR3 bases: TGTGCCAGCAGCTTATCTAGCGGGAGGGCGGGGAACACCGGGGAGCTGTTTTTT.